Listed below are T cell receptor beta chains from one sample, sequenced in a study of CD8 T cells in Susac syndrome. TCRdb reanalysed the immunoSEQ multiplex PCR reads using MiXCR and keeps one entry per CDR3 protein. The profile shows roughly 200,000 distinct CDR3 sequences, about 94% of them singletons. Sequences were obtained from CD4+ T cells from PBMCs. The receptor set was obtained from a human donor in good health. Both conserved end residues are part of each CDR3. D genes are given only for firm matches. Where a row states a size, it is once, few, many or the class of an expanded clone; other rows omit it.

clone size,J gene,V gene,D gene,CDR3 DNA,CDR3 protein
.,TRBJ2-5,TRBV27,.,TGTGCCAGCAGTTTATCGTATCAGGTCCAAGAGACCCAGTACTTC,CASSLSYQVQETQYF
.,TRBJ2-1,TRBV29-1,TRBD2,TGCAGCGTTGCAGATAGCGGGAGTGGGGGCAATGAGCAGTTCTTC,CSVADSGSGGNEQFF
.,TRBJ1-5,TRBV12-3/TRBV12-4,TRBD1,TGTGCCAGCAGCCAGGGGGCACGGGATCAGCCCCAGCATTTT,CASSQGARDQPQHF
.,TRBJ1-2,TRBV29-1,.,TGCAGCACTTGGACAGCCGACTATGGCTACACCTTC,CSTWTADYGYTF
.,TRBJ2-5,TRBV5-1,.,TGCGCCAGCGCCGTCGGGGCTCAAGAGACCCAGTACTTC,CASAVGAQETQYF
.,TRBJ2-3,TRBV7-9,.,TGTGCCAGCAGCCGAAATTGGGTTACGCAGTATTTT,CASSRNWVTQYF
once,TRBJ2-7,TRBV5-1,.,TGCGCCAGCAGCTTAGTGGGGCAGTCCTACGAGCAGTACTTC,CASSLVGQSYEQYF
.,TRBJ2-1,TRBV7-8,.,TGTGCCAGCAGCTTAGCGGTCAGGTTCGATGAGCAGTTCTTC,CASSLAVRFDEQFF
.,TRBJ1-5,TRBV11-2,.,TGTGCCAGCAGCTTGACCCGAGGGGCACCCCAGCATTTT,CASSLTRGAPQHF
once,TRBJ2-7,TRBV28,.,TGTGCCAGCAGTTTAAGTCAGGTCAACTCCTACGAGCAGTACTTC,CASSLSQVNSYEQYF
.,TRBJ1-2,TRBV6-2/TRBV6-3,.,TGTGCCAGCAGTTACTCGAACCGCGGCTACACCTTC,CASSYSNRGYTF
.,TRBJ2-7,TRBV7-2,.,TGTGCCAGCAGCCCCCTCGGTAGCAGCGAGCAGTACTTC,CASSPLGSSEQYF
.,TRBJ2-4,TRBV4-2,.,TGTGCCAGCAGCCCTCAAAGACTACTAGCCAAAAACATTCAGTACTTC,CASSPQRLLAKNIQYF
.,TRBJ1-5,TRBV27,.,TGTGCCAGCAGTTTATTGGGTCAGCCCCAGCATTTT,CASSLLGQPQHF
.,TRBJ2-1,TRBV23-1,.,TGCGCCAGCAGTCAATTGTGGACTATCGGAGGGAATGAGCAGTTCTTC,CASSQLWTIGGNEQFF
few,TRBJ2-3,TRBV7-2,TRBD1,TGTGCCAGCACCCAGGGGGGCACAGATACGCAGTATTTT,CASTQGGTDTQYF
.,TRBJ2-7,TRBV3-1,TRBD2,TGTGCCAGCAGCCAAGATTTGGCGGGAGGGGTCGAGCAGTACTTC,CASSQDLAGGVEQYF
.,TRBJ2-1,TRBV2,TRBD2,TGTGCCAGCAGTTTCGGAGCGGGAGGGCCGGGTGAGCAGTTCTTC,CASSFGAGGPGEQFF
.,TRBJ2-1,TRBV30,.,TGTGCCTGGAGCAGGGGGAGGGCGAGCAATGAGCAGTTCTTC,CAWSRGRASNEQFF
.,TRBJ2-5,TRBV12-3/TRBV12-4,.,TGTGCCACGCGGGGTTGGGAGACCCAGTACTTC,CATRGWETQYF
once,TRBJ2-7,TRBV5-1,.,TGCGCCAGCAGCCAGGACGGACAATTAACCTCCTACGAGCAGTACTTC,CASSQDGQLTSYEQYF
.,TRBJ1-5,TRBV12-3/TRBV12-4,TRBD1,TGTGCCAGCAGTCCCACCGGGACAGGGATTCCTCAGCCCCAGCATTTT,CASSPTGTGIPQPQHF
.,TRBJ1-1,TRBV4-1,.,TGCGCCAGCAGCCAAGTTCTGGTCATGAACACTGAAGCTTTCTTT,CASSQVLVMNTEAFF
.,TRBJ2-7,TRBV20-1,TRBD2,TGCAGTGCTAGGGAGGGACTAGCGGGAAACTACGAGCAGTACTTC,CSAREGLAGNYEQYF
.,TRBJ2-3,TRBV20-1,.,TGCAGTGCTAGAAAAACCCTAGCGCTTAGCACAGATACGCAGTATTTT,CSARKTLALSTDTQYF
.,TRBJ2-3,TRBV5-6,.,TGTGCCAGCAGCTTGGCTGGTTATACGCAGTATTTT,CASSLAGYTQYF
.,TRBJ1-2,TRBV7-2,.,TGTGCCAGCAGCTTAAAACCTAATGGCTACACCTTC,CASSLKPNGYTF
.,TRBJ2-1,TRBV5-1,.,TGCGCCAGCAGCTCGGAAGGGACCTACAACGAGCAGTTCTTC,CASSSEGTYNEQFF
.,TRBJ2-7,TRBV7-3,.,TGTGCCAGCAGCTCCGCGGGACGGACGTACGAGCAGTACTTC,CASSSAGRTYEQYF
.,TRBJ2-7,TRBV4-2,.,TGTGCCAGCAGCCAAGAGTACGGGAGAGGGTACGAGCAGTACTTC,CASSQEYGRGYEQYF
.,TRBJ2-1,TRBV28,.,TGTGCCAGCAGTTTAGCCAGGAACAATGAGCAGTTCTTC,CASSLARNNEQFF
once,TRBJ2-3,TRBV29-1,.,TGCAGCGCCATCCTCCCCGGGGCAGATACGCAGTATTTT,CSAILPGADTQYF
.,TRBJ2-1,TRBV20-1,TRBD2,TGCAGTGCTAGAGCTCTAGCGGGAGTATCTGAGCAGTTCTTC,CSARALAGVSEQFF
.,TRBJ2-1,TRBV28,.,TGTGCCAGCATCCTACAAGGGTCCTACAATGAGCAGTTCTTC,CASILQGSYNEQFF
.,TRBJ2-3,TRBV4-3,TRBD2,TGCGCCAGCAGCCAAGGCCCTAGCGGGGTTAGCACAGATACGCAGTATTTT,CASSQGPSGVSTDTQYF
.,TRBJ1-2,TRBV18,TRBD1,TGTGCCAGCTCACCGAACCGGGACAGCCTCGAGCCCGCTCATGGCTACACCTTC,CASSPNRDSLEPAHGYTF
.,TRBJ2-5,TRBV20-1,.,TGCAGTGCTGGGGGGACGCAAGAGACCCAGTACTTC,CSAGGTQETQYF
.,TRBJ2-7,TRBV20-1,TRBD2,TGCAGTGCTATAATAGGGACTAGCGCGTCCTACGAGCAGTACTTC,CSAIIGTSASYEQYF
.,TRBJ2-7,TRBV3-1,TRBD2,TGTGCCAGCAGCCAAGAGGGGCTAGCGGGAGCTCAGCAGTACTTC,CASSQEGLAGAQQYF
.,TRBJ1-2,TRBV15,.,TGTGCCACCAGCCGGGACACTGGGATTAACTATGGCTACACCTTC,CATSRDTGINYGYTF
.,TRBJ2-7,TRBV20-1,.,TGCAGTGCTAGAGATGGTTCGTTACAGGGCAACGAGCAGTACTTC,CSARDGSLQGNEQYF
.,TRBJ2-7,TRBV4-3,TRBD2,TGCGCCAGCAGCCAAGCGGGACTAGGCGCCTACGAGCAGTACTTC,CASSQAGLGAYEQYF